The next 15 T cell receptor beta chains were all read from a single sample in a study of blood T cell repertoires in COVID-19. TCRdb keeps only in-frame clones here, not all; method: immunoSEQ multiplex PCR. The data hold about 220,000 clones, with roughly 84% observed a single time. What was sequenced was PBMCs or T cells enriched from blood (not recorded which). The receptor set was obtained from a woman in her thirties or forties who had recovered from COVID-19.

The rearrangement uses TRBV3-1 (or the pseudogene TRBV3-2) and TRBJ2-2; 15 bases are a match to TRBD2. There are 18 residues in the CDR3. Losses at the gene ends were 2 bases for V and 5 bases for J; bases not matched to a gene: 6. Per the germline V gene, CDR1 is LGHDT and CDR2 is YNNKEL (reference sequence). This chain's CDR3 is CASSQWTSGRAGTGELFF. The DNA of the CDR3 is TGTGCCAGCAGCCAATGGACTAGCGGGAGGGCCGGTACCGGGGAGCTGTTTTTT.

V is TRBV30 and J is TRBJ1-1; D call uncertain. Germline V CDR1 and CDR2: GTSNPN, SVGIG (reference sequence). The CDR3 sequence is 13 residues long. Trimming stripped 0 bases from V and 3 bases from J, with 8 bases between. The CDR3 DNA sequence: TGTGCCTGGAGTGTTTATCAGGACACTGAAGCTTTCTTT. Translating gives CAWSVYQDTEAFF.

V usage is TRBV21-1 and J usage is TRBJ2-3; the D call TRBD2 from the table was never checked on the DNA. TRBV21-1 is a recognized pseudogene. This CDR3 region has 16 residues. The CDR3 protein is CASSNRTSGNTDTQYF. CDR3 DNA sequence: TGTGCCAGCAGCAACCGGACTAGCGGGAATACAGATACGCAGTATTTT.

The rearrangement links TRBV20-1 to TRBJ1-2; no reliable D call. The CDR3 consists of 11 residues. V gave up 1 base and J gave up 8 bases, with 8 bases separating them. Germline V gives CDR1 DFQATT, CDR2 SNEGSKA (reference sequence). The CDR3 coding sequence is TGCAGTGCTAGAGGCGTACGAGGCTACACCTTC. Amino acids: CSARGVRGYTF.

As for this clone: This CDR3 is also generated by other DNA sequences in the sample. The chain links TRBV19 to TRBJ1-5, with unresolved D. The CDR3 is 13 residues long. The germline V gene has CDR1 LNHDA and CDR2 SQIVND (reference sequence). Trimming shortened V by 3 bases and J by 4 bases, and 7 bases separated the two germline ends. This CDR3 is CASSMAGNQPQHF. Written as DNA, the CDR3 is TGTGCCAGTAGTATGGCGGGGAATCAGCCCCAGCATTTT.

V is TRBV5-1 and J is TRBJ1-1, with 7 bases identical to TRBD1. The CDR3 covers 19 residues. V lost 1 base to trimming and J lost 0 bases; unmatched junction nucleotides: 15. From germline, CDR1 is SGHRS and CDR2 YFSETQ. The CDR3 DNA is TGCGCCAGCAGCTTGTCGGTTCGGACAGGTACGGCCCTGAACACTGAAGCTTTCTTT. Protein product: CASSLSVRTGTALNTEAFF. Looking up the rest from reference TRBV5-1 and TRBJ1-1 gives the full variable domain: KAGVTQTPRYLIKTRGQQVTLSCSPISGHRSVSWYQQTPGQGLQFLFEYFSETQRNKGNFPGRFSGRQFSNSRSEMNVSTLELGDSALYLCASSLSVRTGTALNTEAFFGQGTRLTVV.

The J gene is TRBJ1-1, the V gene TRBV5-1; the match to TRBD1 covers 8 bases. After removal of 6 bases from V and 2 bases from J, the junction contained 3 bases not matched to a gene. The germline V gene has CDR1 SGHRS and CDR2 YFSETQ. The CDR3 contains 13 residues. The CDR3: CASTGQGNTEAFF. The CDR3 region has the DNA TGCGCCAGCACCGGACAGGGCAACACTGAAGCTTTCTTT.

The V gene is TRBV28, the J gene TRBJ2-5; D not certain. V was pared by 2 bases and J by 4 bases, with 5 bases between. This CDR3 comprises 12 residues. Germline V gene lookup returns CDR1 MDHEN and CDR2 SYDVKM. CDR3 DNA: TGTGCCAGCAGTTTACGGAGAGAGACCCAGTACTTC. Its protein is CASSLRRETQYF.

The gene calls are TRBV10-1 and TRBJ2-1; 8 positions match TRBD2. This CDR3 is built from 17 residues. Germline CDR1 reads WNHNN; CDR2 reads SYGVQD (reference sequence). The J segment lost 4 bases and the V segment lost 2 bases, leaving 10 bases of the junction unmatched. CDR3 nucleotides: TGCGCCAGCAGTGAGAGGGGTAGCGGGGTCGAATACAATGAGCAGTTCTTC. Translated, it gives CASSERGSGVEYNEQFF.

The rearrangement links TRBV19 to TRBJ2-2; TRBD1 matches at 10 bases. With 9 bases clipped from V and 3 bases from J, the junction kept 16 bases outside the gene matches. CDR1 and CDR2 from the germline V gene are LNHDA and SQIVND (reference sequence). The CDR3 sequence is 18 residues long. The CDR3 DNA follows: TGTGCCAGCCGGGACAGGGGTTTGGAGTCGTCATACACCGGGGAGCTGTTTTTT. Its translation is CASRDRGLESSYTGELFF.

The CDR3 loop reads CASSEQGADEKLFF. CDR3 nucleotide sequence: TGTGCCAGCTCCGAACAGGGGGCTGATGAAAAACTGTTTTTT. This sequence joins TRBV5-6 and TRBJ1-4, with 9 bases fitting TRBD1. The CDR3 consists of 14 residues. Germline values: CDR1 SGHDT, CDR2 YYEEEE. V trimming: 7 bases; J trimming: 6 bases; junction bases outside the gene matches: 7. The complete variable domain, with remaining parts taken from reference TRBV5-6 and TRBJ1-4, reads DAGVTQSPTHLIKTRGQQVTLRCSPKSGHDTVSWYQQALGQGPQFIFQYYEEEERQRGNFPDRFSGHQFPNYSSELNVNALLLGDSALYLCASSEQGADEKLFFGSGTQLSVL.

The rearrangement links TRBV28 to TRBJ2-2, with D tentatively TRBD2 (5 bases). CDR1 and CDR2 from the germline V gene are MDHEN and SYDVKM. Trimming removed 5 bases from V and 0 bases from J, with 19 bases in between. The CDR3 extends over 18 amino acids. CDR3 DNA: TGTGCCAGCAGTGAACTCGGGGAAACCCTCCCGAACACCGGGGAGCTGTTTTTT. Amino acid sequence: CASSELGETLPNTGELFF. Complete variable domain (other parts from reference TRBV28 and TRBJ2-2): DVKVTQSSRYLVKRTGEKVFLECVQDMDHENMFWYRQDPGLGLRLIYFSYDVKMKEKGDIPEGYSVSREKKERFSLILESASTNQTSMYLCASSELGETLPNTGELFFGEGSRLTVL.

The chain has TRBV5-3 and TRBJ2-5; 11 bases are a match to TRBD2. TRBV5-3 is noted as an ORF with a role that remains uncertain. Trimming removed 2 bases from V and 4 bases from J; junction bases left unmatched: 10. There are 17 residues in the CDR3. CDR3: CARSLFELAGERETQYF. The DNA of the CDR3 is TGTGCCAGAAGCTTATTCGAACTAGCGGGAGAACGAGAGACCCAGTACTTC.

The J gene is TRBJ1-3, the V gene TRBV30; D possibly corresponds to TRBD1 (5 bases). Germline V gives CDR1 GTSNPN, CDR2 SVGIG (reference sequence). Trimming took off 5 bases at V and 7 bases at J, with 24 bases between the two ends. The CDR3 is 16 amino acids. CDR3 amino acids: CAWHKPGTFLGNTIYF. For the CDR3, the DNA is TGTGCCTGGCACAAACCCGGGACTTTCTTAGGGAACACCATATATTTT.

CDR3 nucleotide sequence: TGTGCCAGCAGCTCACTTATGGACCTACTAGCGGGAGTCGAGCAGTACTTC. Protein sequence: CASSSLMDLLAGVEQYF. V usage is TRBV11-2 and J usage is TRBJ2-7, with TRBD2 matching 11 bases. The length of the CDR3 is 17 residues. The V and J ends lost 4 bases and 6 bases, in that order; junction bases with no gene match: 14. The V gene's germline CDR1 is SGHAT and CDR2 FQNNGV.